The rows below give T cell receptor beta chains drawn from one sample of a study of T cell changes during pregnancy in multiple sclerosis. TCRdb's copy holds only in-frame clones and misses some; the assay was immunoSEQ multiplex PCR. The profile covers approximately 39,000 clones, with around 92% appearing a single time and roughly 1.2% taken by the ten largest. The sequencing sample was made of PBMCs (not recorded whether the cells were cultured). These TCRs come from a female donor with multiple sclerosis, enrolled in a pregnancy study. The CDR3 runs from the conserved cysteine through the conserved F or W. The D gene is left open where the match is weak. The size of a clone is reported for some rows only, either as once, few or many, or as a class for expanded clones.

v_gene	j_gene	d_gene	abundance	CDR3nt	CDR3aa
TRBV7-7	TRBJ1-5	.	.	TGTGCTAGCAGCCACCGGGGGGGAGGACACAATAGCAATCAGCCCCAGCATTTT	CASSHRGGGHNSNQPQHF
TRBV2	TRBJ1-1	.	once	TGTGCCAGCAGTGAATGGGGGGGCGCGTACACTGAAGCTTTCTTT	CASSEWGGAYTEAFF
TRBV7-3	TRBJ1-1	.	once	TGTGCCAGCAGCTCCCACATGGGGTACGCTGAAGCTTTCTTT	CASSSHMGYAEAFF
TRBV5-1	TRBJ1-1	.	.	TGCGCCAGCAGCTTGGTAACAGGACGGACTGAAGCTTTCTTT	CASSLVTGRTEAFF
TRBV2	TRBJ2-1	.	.	TGTGCCGGGTTGGGACTGCAGCAGTTCTTC	CAGLGLQQFF
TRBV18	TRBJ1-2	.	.	TGTGCCAGCTCACCAAGGGACCTTGGGGGCTATGGCTACACCTTC	CASSPRDLGGYGYTF
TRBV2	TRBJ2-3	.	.	TGTGCCAGCCGGGGGGCGAAAGCGGGGCTCACAGATACGCAGTATTTT	CASRGAKAGLTDTQYF
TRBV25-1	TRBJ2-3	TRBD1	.	TGTGCCAGCAGTGGGGGGACAGGGGCGCAGTATTTT	CASSGGTGAQYF
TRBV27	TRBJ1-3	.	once	TGTGCCAGTATGGTAGGCGGACATGCTGGAAACACCATATATTTT	CASMVGGHAGNTIYF
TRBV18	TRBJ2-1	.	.	TGTGCCAGCTCACCACCGTTCGGAAGGCAGGGCGATGAGCAGTTCTTC	CASSPPFGRQGDEQFF
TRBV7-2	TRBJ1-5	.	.	TGTGCCAGCAGCCCCTACAGGGAGAGCAATCAGCCCCAGCATTTT	CASSPYRESNQPQHF
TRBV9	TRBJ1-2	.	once	TGTGCCAGCAGCGCGGGGAGGGGTCAGGAGTACTATGGCTACACCTTC	CASSAGRGQEYYGYTF
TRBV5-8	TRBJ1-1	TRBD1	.	TGTGCCAGCACCCGAAGGGGGCCGCAGGAATCTTTCTTT	CASTRRGPQESFF
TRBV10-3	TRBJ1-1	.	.	TGTGCCATCAGTGAGGGGTTGAGCACTGAAGCTTTCTTT	CAISEGLSTEAFF
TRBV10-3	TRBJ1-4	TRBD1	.	TGTGCCACAACAGGGGGGCCGAATGAAAAACTGTTTTTT	CATTGGPNEKLFF
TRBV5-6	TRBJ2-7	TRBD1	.	TGTGCCAGCAACCGGGTGGGGACAGGGGGTTTCGAGCAGTACTTC	CASNRVGTGGFEQYF
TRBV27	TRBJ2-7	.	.	TGTGCCAGCAGTTTTTTCCAAGGCGAGCAGTACTTC	CASSFFQGEQYF
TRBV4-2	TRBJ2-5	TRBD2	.	TGTGCCAGCAGCCAAGAACTAGCGGGGGAGACCCAGTACTTC	CASSQELAGETQYF
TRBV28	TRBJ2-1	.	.	TGTGCCAGCAGCGCCCCATTCAATGAGCAGTTCTTC	CASSAPFNEQFF
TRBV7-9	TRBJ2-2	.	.	TGTGCCAGCAGCTTAGTGGCGGGGACTAACACCGGGGAGCTGTTTTTT	CASSLVAGTNTGELFF
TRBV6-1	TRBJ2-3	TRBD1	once	TGTGCCAGCCGACAGGGGGTGATAGATACGCAGTATTTT	CASRQGVIDTQYF
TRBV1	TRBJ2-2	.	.	TGCACCAGCAGCCAACGTCGGACTAGCGGCGGGTCCGGGGAGCTGTTTTTT	CTSSQRRTSGGSGELFF
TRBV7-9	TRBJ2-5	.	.	TGTGCCAGCAGCTTATTTGTGCCAGTGGAGGGGCTGACCCAGTACTTC	CASSLFVPVEGLTQYF
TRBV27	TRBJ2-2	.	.	TGTGCCAGCAGTTTATTCAGAGGCGGGGAGCTGTTTTTT	CASSLFRGGELFF
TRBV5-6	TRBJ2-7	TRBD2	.	TGTGCCAGCAGCATAAGACTAATAGCGGGAGGGTACGAGCAGTACTTC	CASSIRLIAGGYEQYF
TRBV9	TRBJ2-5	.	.	TGTGCCAGCAGCGTTGGGACGGAAGCTAAAGAGACCCAGTACTTC	CASSVGTEAKETQYF
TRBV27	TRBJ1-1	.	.	TGTGCCAGCATGACAGGGAACACTGAAGCTTTCTTT	CASMTGNTEAFF
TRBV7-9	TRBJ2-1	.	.	TGTGCCAGCAGCTTACTCTCAGGGGCCACCTACAATGAGCAGTTCTTC	CASSLLSGATYNEQFF
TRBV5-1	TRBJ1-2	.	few	TGCGCCAGCAGCGTGACAGAGGGGCCACGCCTCTACACCTTC	CASSVTEGPRLYTF
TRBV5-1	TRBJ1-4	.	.	TGCGCCAGCAGCTTGGTTGGGGGACTTAATGAAAAACTGTTTTTT	CASSLVGGLNEKLFF
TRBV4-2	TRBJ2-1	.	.	TGTGCCAGCAGCCAAGGTCCGGGGTTTGGTAATGAGCAGTTCTTC	CASSQGPGFGNEQFF
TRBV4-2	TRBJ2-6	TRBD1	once	TGTGCCAGCAGCCACAACGGGGACAGGGGGCAAGGGGCCAACGTCCTGACTTTC	CASSHNGDRGQGANVLTF
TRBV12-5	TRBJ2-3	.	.	TGTGCTAGCGGTTCCGGACGTACGCAGTATTTT	CASGSGRTQYF
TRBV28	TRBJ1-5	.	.	TGTACACAGATTACCCCCAATCAGCCCCAGCATTTT	CTQITPNQPQHF
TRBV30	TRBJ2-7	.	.	TGTGCCTGGAGTCAAAACTTAGGACGGTCCTACGAGCAGTACTTC	CAWSQNLGRSYEQYF
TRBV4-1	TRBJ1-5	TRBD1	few	TGCGCCAGCAGCCAAACCAGACAGGGTGGACAGCCCCAGCATTTT	CASSQTRQGGQPQHF
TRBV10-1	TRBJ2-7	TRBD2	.	TGCGCCAGCAGTCCTAGCGGGACCTACGAGCAGTACTTC	CASSPSGTYEQYF
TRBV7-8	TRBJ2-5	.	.	TGTGCCATCACGAAAGAGACCCAGTACTTC	CAITKETQYF
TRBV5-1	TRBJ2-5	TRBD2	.	TGCGCCAGCAGCTCCCAGATGAGGGAGGGCCAGGGGACCCAGTACTTC	CASSSQMREGQGTQYF
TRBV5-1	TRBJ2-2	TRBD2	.	TGCGCCAGCAGCCGTTCTAGCGGGAGCGGCACCGGGGAGCTGTTTTTT	CASSRSSGSGTGELFF
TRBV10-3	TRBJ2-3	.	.	TGTGCCATCAGTGGACAGGCCCTCACAGATACGCAGTATTTT	CAISGQALTDTQYF
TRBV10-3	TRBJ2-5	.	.	TGTGCCATCAGATCCGGGCGGGACCAAGAGACCCAGTACTTC	CAIRSGRDQETQYF
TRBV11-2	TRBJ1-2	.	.	TGTGCCAGCAGCTTAATGGGGGGCAGTGGCTACACCTTC	CASSLMGGSGYTF
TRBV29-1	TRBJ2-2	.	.	TGCAGCGTTGGCCGCCGGGACGGTAACACCGGGGAGCTGTTTTTT	CSVGRRDGNTGELFF
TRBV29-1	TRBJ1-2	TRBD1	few	TGCAGCGTTGAAAAGGACAGGGGTGGCTACACCTTC	CSVEKDRGGYTF
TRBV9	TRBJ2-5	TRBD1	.	TGTGCCAGCAGCCCCAGGACAGGGACTGAGACCCAGTACTTC	CASSPRTGTETQYF
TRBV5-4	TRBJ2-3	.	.	TGTGCCAGCAGCTTTGTAACAGATACGCAGTATTTT	CASSFVTDTQYF
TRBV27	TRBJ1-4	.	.	TGTGCCAGCAGTTTTTACGGAGGGGCTTCTAATGAAAAACTGTTTTTT	CASSFYGGASNEKLFF
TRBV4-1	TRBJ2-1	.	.	TGCGCCAGCAGCGAGGGGAATGAGCAGTTCTTC	CASSEGNEQFF
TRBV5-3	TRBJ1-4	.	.	TGTGCCAGAAGCTTAAATGAAAAACTGTTTTTT	CARSLNEKLFF
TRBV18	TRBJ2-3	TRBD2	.	TGTGCCAGCTCACCACCGACTAGCGAGGCAGATACGCAGTATTTT	CASSPPTSEADTQYF